This TCR beta chain was identified during a study of CD8 T cells in ankylosing spondylitis. TCRdb passed the 5' RACE reads through MiXCR, listing each CDR3 protein once. The data contain 200,000 to 300,000 distinct CDR3 sequences, roughly a tenth of them singletons. This clonotype was observed at least ten times. Its antigen is not known. The CDR3 runs 14 residues. In germline, CDR1 is WNHNN, CDR2 SYGVQD (reference sequence). The V end was cut by 0 bases, the J end by 3 bases, with 7 bases between. Study-level points and caveats: Matched ankylosing spondylitis synovial fluid reportedly showed significant enrichment of disease-linked clones. Seemingly characteristic of ankylosing spondylitis blood was a TCR beta motif consisting of roughly 8 highly homologous variants. As for the disease-linked clones, they showed a CD8+ phenotype and occurred at relatively low frequencies in peripheral blood. Both synovial fluid and blood in reactive arthritis had previously been reported to carry some motif variants.

The specimen was blood, either unsorted or a sorted T cell fraction (not recorded which). The clonotype comes from a male donor with ankylosing spondylitis or in good health (not recorded which). This sequence joins TRBV10-1 and TRBJ2-3; D gene unclear. The CDR3, as DNA: TGCGCCAGCAGTGAGTCGAGTCATACAGATACGCAGTATTTT. This sequence encodes CASSESSHTDTQYF.